The 13 T cell receptor beta chains below all came from one sample that was sequenced in a study of human T cells and chemical hapten exposure. Indicated time point: patch test 2, 6 weeks after DPC sensitization. Treatment: therapeutic diphenylcyclopropenone sensitization with weekly scalp DPC. One entry per CDR3 protein results from TCRdb running MiXCR on the RACE reads. Of 80,000 to 95,000 distinct CDR3 sequences detected, around 10% appear once; the ten largest clones hold around 2.1%. This material consisted of whole blood, taken in connection with sensitization to the hapten diphenylcyclopropenone (DPC). The receptors here all came from a man aged 35-49 years with alopecia areata. Some clones in this sample may be carry-over from other donors' samples.

The rearrangement uses TRBV20-1 and TRBJ2-1; D uncertain. The V and J ends lost 3 bases and 3 bases respectively, with 3 bases between them. CDR1 and CDR2 from the germline V gene are DFQATT and SNEGSKA (reference sequence). The CDR3 consists of 11 residues. The CDR3 DNA sequence: TGCAGTGCTAGCGACTACAATGAGCAGTTCTTC. Encoded protein: CSASDYNEQFF.

A few counts support this clonotype. The chain recombines TRBV11-2 with TRBJ2-7; no clear D gene. The V gene lost 5 bases and the J gene lost 2 bases, with 7 bases spanning the gap. The CDR3 contains 12 residues. In germline, CDR1 is SGHAT, CDR2 FQNNGV. The CDR3 is CASSPHTYEQYF. In nucleotides, the CDR3 is TGTGCCAGCAGCCCCCACACCTACGAGCAGTACTTC.

Ten or more counts support this clonotype. The J gene is TRBJ2-1, the V gene TRBV12-3 or TRBV12-4; D is ambiguous. The ends were cut back, 2 bases at V and 5 bases at J, with 22 bases in the middle. This CDR3 comprises 18 residues. DNA of the CDR3: TGTGCCAGCAGTTTATCCCAAACGCTGGAAAAAGTAGACAATGAGCAGTTCTTC. Protein product: CASSLSQTLEKVDNEQFF.

Only a few counts were recorded for this clonotype. The chain couples TRBV6-6 to TRBJ1-4; no clear D gene. CDR1 is MNHNY, CDR2 SVGAGI, per germline (reference sequence). Deletions cut 5 bases from V and 0 bases from J, with 10 bases between. The CDR3 runs 15 residues. The CDR3: CASSQVGATNEKLFF. The CDR3 DNA is TGTGCCAGCAGTCAGGTGGGAGCAACTAATGAAAAACTGTTTTTT.

The J gene is TRBJ2-3, the V gene TRBV2; D is perhaps TRBD2 (6 bases). CDR3 length: 14 amino acids. Germline CDR1 and CDR2: SNHLY and FYNNEI. DNA for the CDR3: TGTGCAAGCCGGGACTCCCTCATCACAGATACGCAGTATTTT. Amino acid sequence: CASRDSLITDTQYF.

The chain is built from TRBV12-3 or TRBV12-4 and TRBJ1-6, with D tentatively TRBD1 (6 bases). V lost 3 bases to trimming and J lost 6 bases, with 9 bases between them. The CDR3 contains 14 residues. CDR3 residues: CASSFGQLNSPLHF. CDR3 bases: TGTGCCAGCAGTTTTGGACAGCTTAATTCACCCCTCCACTTT.

The sample holds a few counts of this clonotype. The chain couples TRBV7-8 to TRBJ1-1, with 7 positions matching TRBD1. CDR3 length: 17 residues. CDR1 and CDR2 from the germline V gene are SGHVS and FQNEAQ. Trimming at V came to 2 bases and at J to 1 base, leaving 10 bases not matched to a gene. CDR3 protein: CASSLYRQRGRNTEAFF. The CDR3 bases are TGTGCCAGCAGCTTATACCGACAAAGGGGGCGGAACACTGAAGCTTTCTTT.

The chain employs TRBV10-3 and TRBJ1-6; 7 bases fit TRBD1. The CDR3 spans 13 residues. The germline V gene encodes CDR1 ENHRY and CDR2 SYGVKD. The V gene end was trimmed by 8 bases and the J gene end by 7 bases; junction bases not matched to a gene: 5. DNA for the CDR3: TGTGCCATCGCAAACAGGGGAAATTCACCCCTCCACTTT. Protein product: CAIANRGNSPLHF.

This clonotype was counted between two and nine times. This sequence joins TRBV28 and TRBJ1-5; no clear D gene. The CDR3 length is 12 residues. Trimming removed 10 bases at V and 1 base at J, with 8 bases between. Germline V gene sequence: CDR1 MDHEN, CDR2 SYDVKM. CDR3: CAIRASNQPQHF. CDR3 coding DNA: TGTGCCATTCGGGCGAGCAATCAGCCCCAGCATTTT. Using reference TRBV28 and TRBJ1-5 for the parts outside the CDR3, the full variable domain is DVKVTQSSRYLVKRTGEKVFLECVQDMDHENMFWYRQDPGLGLRLIYFSYDVKMKEKGDIPEGYSVSREKKERFSLILESASTNQTSMYLCAIRASNQPQHFGDGTRLSIL.

This clonotype was recorded a few times. The V and J genes are TRBV6-2 or TRBV6-3 and TRBJ2-4; 9 bases align to TRBD1. The ends lost 8 bases at V and 7 bases at J; junction bases unmatched: 9. Germline CDR1 reads MNHEY; CDR2 reads SVGEGT. This CDR3 is built from 14 residues. CDR3 nucleotide sequence: TGTGCCAGCCGAGAACAGGGGGCGTCTAACATTCAGTACTTC. Translation gives CASREQGASNIQYF.

The chain employs TRBV29-1 and TRBJ2-7; 8 nucleotides agree with TRBD2. The V segment lost 5 bases and the J segment 3 bases; nucleotides outside the gene matches: 9. Germline V gene sequence: CDR1 SQVTM, CDR2 ANQGSEA. CDR3 length: 14 residues. This CDR3 reads CSVCPAGLVYEQYF. Written as DNA, the CDR3 is TGCAGCGTTTGCCCGGCGGGACTAGTCTACGAGCAGTACTTC.

This chain connects TRBV6-5 to TRBJ2-3, with 12 bases lining up with TRBD2. CDR1 MNHEY and CDR2 SVGAGI come from the germline V gene. J gave up 10 bases and V 4 bases, and 18 bases lay outside the gene matches. The CDR3 is made up of 18 amino acids. The CDR3 DNA is TGTGCCAGCAGTTTCCATCTAGCGGGAGGGCCTCACGCGCGTCCGCAGTATTTT. It yields the protein CASSFHLAGGPHARPQYF.

This clonotype was observed a few times. The chain has TRBV6-6 and TRBJ2-2; D unclear. Germline CDR1 is MNHNY and CDR2 is SVGAGI (reference sequence). Trimming removed 2 bases at V and 2 bases at J, with 9 bases between. The CDR3 spans 15 residues. CDR3 loop: CASSYLPGNTGELFF. The CDR3 DNA sequence: TGTGCCAGCAGTTACCTGCCAGGAAACACCGGGGAGCTGTTTTTT.